The T cell receptor beta chain described here comes from a study of blood T cell repertoires in COVID-19. In the study overall: PBMCs, B-cell-depleted T cells, or T cells were the source of the cDNA or gDNA that made up the material.

The CDR3 has 15 residues. Germline V gives CDR1 ENHRY, CDR2 SYGVKD. V trimming: 2 bases; J trimming: 9 bases; junction bases outside the gene matches: 6. The method was immunoSEQ multiplex PCR; TCRdb's version includes in-frame clones alone and lacks a portion of them. Of roughly 260,000 clones listed, 91% were seen once; the top ten hold 2.5% to 3%. Seattle's cohort entered during active infection and was followed longitudinally. The receptor was derived from a person between 18 and 30 years old with COVID-19, enrolled during active disease. Sequencing used peripheral blood. This chain connects TRBV10-3 to TRBJ1-6; TRBD1 matches at 8 bases. The CDR3 DNA sequence: TGTGCCATCAGTGAGACACAGGGGGATTCTTCACCCCTCCACTTT. Its protein is CAISETQGDSSPLHF.